This T cell receptor beta chain was found in a study of blood T cell repertoires in COVID-19. Methods used by the authors: From reference gene primer amplification, estimates of nucleated cell counts were derived. Clones were sequenced by immunoSEQ multiplex PCR, and TCRdb holds only the in-frame ones, with some missing. V, J and clone size are taken as reported in that table, and D and trimming were inferred from the DNA itself. The sample consists of more than 100,000 clones, approximately 80% of them appearing once. The receptor was derived from a woman in her sixties with active or convalescent COVID-19. Sequences were obtained from peripheral blood.

CDR3 region: CASQRRLQPQHF. The CDR3 DNA reads as TGTGCCAGCCAGCGGAGATTACAGCCCCAGCATTTT. The rearrangement joins TRBV28 to TRBJ1-5; D unresolved. The CDR3 is made up of 12 amino acids. CDR1 is MDHEN and CDR2 is SYDVKM in the germline V gene. The V and J ends lost 8 bases and 7 bases respectively, with 12 bases between them.